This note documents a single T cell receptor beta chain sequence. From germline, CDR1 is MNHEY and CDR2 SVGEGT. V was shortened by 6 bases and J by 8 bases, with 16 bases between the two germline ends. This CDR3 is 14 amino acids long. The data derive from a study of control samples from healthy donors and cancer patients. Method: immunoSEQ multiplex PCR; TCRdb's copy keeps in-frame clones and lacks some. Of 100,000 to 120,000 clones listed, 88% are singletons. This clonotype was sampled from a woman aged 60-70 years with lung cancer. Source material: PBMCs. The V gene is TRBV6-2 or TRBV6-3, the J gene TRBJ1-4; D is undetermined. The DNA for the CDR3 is TGTGCCAGCAGCCCTGAGGAGGTTCGGGAAAAACTGTTTTTT. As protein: CASSPEEVREKLFF.